This T cell receptor (beta chain) was recorded in a study of T cell responses to AZD1222 COVID-19 vaccine. Findings and limits, study-wide: At 160-218 and 743-854, vaccine-associated CD4 TCRs were dominant, and they spanned spike. Repertoire sampling happened only post peak T cell response. In a largely white British group with more females than males, clonal diversity was possibly underestimated. Of the AZD1222 recipients, only five to seven were seropositive at baseline.

The germline V gene has CDR1 SGHTA and CDR2 FQGNSA. Trimming removed 3 bases from V and 16 bases from J; junction bases left unmatched: 5. The CDR3 length is 11 residues. Sequenced by immunoSEQ multiplex PCR; TCRdb stores in-frame clones only, minus some. The sample carries 150,000 to 200,000 clones, 94% recorded once. Of note for this clone: Its antigen is not known.

Sample: peripheral blood, taken 28 days after the second AZD1222 dose. This clonotype was sampled from an adult who received the AZD1222 COVID-19 vaccine. The chain links TRBV7-2 to TRBJ2-1, with 8 bases identical to TRBD2. CDR3 coding DNA: TGTGCCAGCAGCTTGGGACTAGGGCAATTCTTC. This encodes CASSLGLGQFF.